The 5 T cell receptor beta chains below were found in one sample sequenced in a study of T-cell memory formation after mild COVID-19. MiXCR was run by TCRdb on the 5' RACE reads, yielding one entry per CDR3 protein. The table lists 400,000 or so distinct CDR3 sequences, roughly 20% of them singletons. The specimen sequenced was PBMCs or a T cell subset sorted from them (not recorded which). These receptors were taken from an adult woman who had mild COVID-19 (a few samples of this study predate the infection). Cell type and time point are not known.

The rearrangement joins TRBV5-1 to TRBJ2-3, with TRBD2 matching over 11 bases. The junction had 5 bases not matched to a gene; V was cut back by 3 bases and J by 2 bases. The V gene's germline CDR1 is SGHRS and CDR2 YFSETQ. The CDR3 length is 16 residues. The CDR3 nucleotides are TGCGCCAGCAGCTACATAGCGGGAGGGCCCACAGATACGCAGTATTTT. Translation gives CASSYIAGGPTDTQYF.

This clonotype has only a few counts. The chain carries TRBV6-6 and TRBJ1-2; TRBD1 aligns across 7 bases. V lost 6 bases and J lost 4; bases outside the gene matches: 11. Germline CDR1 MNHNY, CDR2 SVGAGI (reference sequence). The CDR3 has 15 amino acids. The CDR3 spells CASRELTGQSYGYTF. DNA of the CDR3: TGTGCCAGCAGAGAACTAACGGGACAGAGCTATGGCTACACCTTC.

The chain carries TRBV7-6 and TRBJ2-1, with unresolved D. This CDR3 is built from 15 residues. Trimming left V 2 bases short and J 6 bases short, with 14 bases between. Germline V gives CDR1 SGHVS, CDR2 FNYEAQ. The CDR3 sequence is CASSLRPHTSNEQFF. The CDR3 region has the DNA TGTGCCAGCAGCTTACGCCCCCATACCTCCAATGAGCAGTTCTTC.

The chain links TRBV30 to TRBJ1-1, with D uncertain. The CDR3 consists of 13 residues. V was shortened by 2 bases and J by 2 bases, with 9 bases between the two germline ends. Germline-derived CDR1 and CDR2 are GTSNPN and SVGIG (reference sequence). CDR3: CAWSRNLNTEAFF. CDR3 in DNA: TGTGCCTGGAGTCGGAACCTCAACACTGAAGCTTTCTTT. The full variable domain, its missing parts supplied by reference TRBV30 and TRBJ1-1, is SQTIHQWPATLVQPVGSPLSLECTVEGTSNPNLYWYRQAAGRGLQLLFYSVGIGQISSEVPQNLSASRPQDRQFILSSKKLLLSDSGFYLCAWSRNLNTEAFFGQGTRLTVV.

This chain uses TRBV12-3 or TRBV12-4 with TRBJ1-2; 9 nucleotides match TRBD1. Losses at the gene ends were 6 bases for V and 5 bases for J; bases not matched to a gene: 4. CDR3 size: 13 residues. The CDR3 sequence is CASRRTGEYGYTF. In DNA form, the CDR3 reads TGTGCCAGCAGACGGACAGGGGAGTATGGCTACACCTTC.